These 10 T cell receptor beta chains were all obtained from the same sample, sequenced in a study of T cells after yellow fever vaccination. MiXCR, run by TCRdb on the 5' RACE reads, gives a single entry per CDR3 protein. The sample has 610,000 or so distinct CDR3 sequences, about 12% seen once. The specimen comprised PBMCs, sampled on the day of the yellow fever booster vaccination. The receptors originated from a man aged 25-45 years who received the YFV17D yellow fever vaccine.

This sequence joins TRBV7-2 and TRBJ2-2; 9 nucleotides line up with TRBD2. V shed 5 bases and J 2 bases; nucleotides not matched to a gene: 6. The CDR3 runs to 16 residues. Looked up from germline, CDR1 is SGHTA and CDR2 is FQGNSA. CDR3 sequence reads: CASSVRLAVNTGELFF. The CDR3 DNA sequence: TGTGCCAGCAGCGTCAGACTAGCGGTTAACACCGGGGAGCTGTTTTTT.

The J gene is TRBJ2-3, the V gene TRBV20-1; TRBD2 agrees at 7 bases. The CDR3 extends over 15 amino acids. V was pared by 2 bases and J by 5 bases, with 10 bases of the junction left unmatched. Germline CDR1 DFQATT, CDR2 SNEGSKA (reference sequence). Written as DNA, the CDR3 is TGCAGTGCTAGACAGCCTAGCGGATTATTAGATACGCAGTATTTT. The encoded protein is CSARQPSGLLDTQYF.

V gene TRBV4-3 combines with J gene TRBJ2-6, with TRBD1 matching over 7 bases. The CDR3 sequence is 17 residues long. Germline V gene sequence: CDR1 LGHNA, CDR2 YSLEER. V was clipped by 4 bases and J by 0 bases; unmatched bases: 6. CDR3 DNA: TGCGCCAGCAGCCCTGGACAGGCCCTCTCTGGGGCCAACGTCCTGACTTTC. As protein: CASSPGQALSGANVLTF.

This clonotype was counted a few times. The gene calls are TRBV7-8 and TRBJ2-7; D unresolved. Germline assignment: CDR1 SGHVS and CDR2 FQNEAQ. With 5 bases removed from V and 4 bases from J, the gap between germline ends came to 18 bases. The CDR3 has 15 amino acids. The CDR3 nucleotides are TGTGCCAGCAGCCCCGTCTCGGAAAAAAATTACGAGCAGTACTTC. Translation gives CASSPVSEKNYEQYF.

This clonotype was found a few times. The rearrangement links TRBV28 to TRBJ2-2; D is perhaps TRBD1 (6 bases). Trimming took 7 bases from V and 2 from J, leaving 14 bases between them. CDR3 size: 15 residues. The germline gives CDR1 MDHEN, CDR2 SYDVKM. As DNA, the CDR3 is TGTGCCAGCATCTCAGGGGCGCAAAACACCGGGGAGCTGTTTTTT. Residues: CASISGAQNTGELFF.

The chain couples TRBV5-1 to TRBJ2-7; D is unresolved. Germline V gene lookup returns CDR1 SGHRS and CDR2 YFSETQ. The V end lost 3 bases, the J end lost 7 bases, and 11 bases lay between the germline ends. The CDR3 covers 12 residues. CDR3: CASSSDPAEQYF. The CDR3 DNA reads TGCGCCAGCAGCTCGGACCCGGCGGAGCAGTACTTC.

This clonotype occurred a few times. This chain joins TRBV19 and TRBJ1-5, with TRBD1 matching over 7 bases. V trimming: 3 bases; J trimming: 9 bases; junction bases outside the gene matches: 5. This CDR3 is built from 13 residues. Germline CDR1 LNHDA, CDR2 SQIVND (reference sequence). Here the CDR3 reads CASSIDRGRPQHF. DNA of the CDR3: TGTGCCAGTAGTATTGATAGGGGGCGGCCCCAGCATTTT.

This clonotype was detected a few times. The J gene is TRBJ2-5, the V gene TRBV29-1; TRBD2 matches 7 bases. J was trimmed by 7 bases and V by 4 bases; bases with no gene match: 12. Germline loops: CDR1 SQVTM, CDR2 ANQGSEA. The CDR3 is 14 residues long. CDR3 protein: CSVGKRLADGTQYF. The DNA of the CDR3 is TGCAGCGTTGGAAAACGTCTAGCGGATGGGACCCAGTACTTC.

The chain recombines TRBV19 with TRBJ1-1; D is undetermined. This CDR3 region has 13 residues. Per germline, CDR1 LNHDA and CDR2 SQIVND (reference sequence). Trimming left V 6 bases short and J 1 base short, with 9 bases between. Written as DNA, the CDR3 is TGTGCCAGTAGGGAGGGCAGGAACACTGAAGCTTTCTTT. The encoded protein is CASREGRNTEAFF.

This clonotype was seen a handful of times. The J gene is TRBJ2-7, the V gene TRBV20-1; 7 bases fit TRBD2. This CDR3 has 14 residues. V lost 5 bases, J lost 7 bases, and 14 bases stayed unmatched. Germline assignment: CDR1 DFQATT and CDR2 SNEGSKA (reference sequence). The CDR3 loop reads CSAAPASGGKEQYF. Written as DNA, the CDR3 is TGCAGTGCTGCCCCGGCTAGCGGAGGGAAAGAGCAGTACTTC.